The present TCR beta chain was sequenced within a study of T cell clones after liver transplantation (dated by TCRdb to the late 2010s). Regarding the study in general: The samples were obtained from ITN030ST, a randomized trial that attempted immunosuppression withdrawal within 2 years after liver transplantation. Donor-reactive T cell clones were identified by TCRbeta sequencing following a pre-transplant mixed lymphocyte reaction and were subsequently tracked in post-transplant blood. Third party-reactive TCRbeta sequences were also identified from pre-transplant MLRs to serve as an antigen-independent comparator for donor-reactive sequences. Of the eight recipients, three were HCV-positive, while the remaining recipients had been transplanted for non-autoimmune, non-viral indications. No induction therapy was given to the subjects, and standard immunosuppression was administered until randomization at 12-24 months post-transplant. To count as tolerant, a recipient had to stay completely off immunosuppression for at least one year without liver enzymes climbing beyond twice the upper limit of normal. Blood samples were collected pre-transplant, pre-randomization before withdrawal, and post-randomization after either complete withdrawal or failed withdrawal. Of the 8 liver transplant recipients making up the studied cohort, 3 were classified as tolerant and 5 as non-tolerant.

Concerning this clone: The clone's antigen remains unknown. No per-base quality is available; no much larger clone lies one base away.

Study-wide conclusions, independent of this receptor: Conclusions were preliminary, limited by small, heterogeneous patient numbers and non-standardized post-transplant time points. Without allograft tissue specimens, donor-reactive T cells may have migrated into the graft rather than being deleted. In 5 of 8 subjects, circulating donor-reactive CD4 TCRbeta sequences decreased significantly after transplant, regardless of tolerance or HCV status. Low numbers of available donor cells limited the measurable donor-reactive repertoire in two subjects. After accounting for repertoire turnover, donor-reactive detection was significantly reduced in 7 of 8 subjects for CD4 and 8 of 8 for CD8. A greater decline was seen for donor-reactive sequences than for third party-reactive sequences, suggesting partial antigen-specific deletion unrelated to withdrawal success.

Frozen genomic DNA underwent high-throughput TCRbeta CDR3 sequencing by immunoSEQ, including PCR amplification, mapping, bias correction and internal controls. The authors processed their data as follows. Productive rearrangements were retained, and unique TCRbeta sequences were defined by the CDR3 nucleotide sequence together with the V and J gene. For a sequence to be called donor-reactive, it needed a frequency of at least 0.01% and at least 5-fold expansion in CFSE-low cells compared with unstimulated pre-transplant cells. To ensure at least 90% detection power, minimum frequency thresholds were set for each subject based on that subject's lowest-template unstimulated sample. Jensen-Shannon divergence between the top 1000 TCRbeta sequences post- versus pre-transplant served as the measure of repertoire turnover. Changes in detection of donor-reactive sequences were assessed with two-sided Fisher's exact tests. The source is immuneACCESS, and TCRdb retained only in-frame sequences with V and J called. Part of the clones is not carried over; for the studies checked, unresolved V genes explain less than half of this, and the remainder is unexplained. Clone size and V and J calls were adopted from that table, with D and trimming inferred from the DNA. Across this sample there are 40,000 to 55,000 clones, with 55% to 75% seen only once. 9.9% of the sample rests with the top ten.

V and J are truncated by 4 bases and 5 bases respectively, leaving an intervening sequence of 11 bases. The germline V gene encodes CDR1 SQVTM and CDR2 ANQGSEA. Reading from cysteine to phenylalanine, the CDR3 counts 12 amino acids. The only DNA kept is the CDR3, 36 bases in frame from the first base. Thawed unstimulated PBMCs were stained for CD3, CD4 and CD8 and FACS-sorted into CD3+CD4+ and CD3+CD8+ populations. Randomization to immunosuppression withdrawal applied to every one of the 8 studied subjects. The Qiagen DNeasy Blood and Tissue Kit was used to isolate genomic DNA. This receptor chain uses TRBV29-1 and TRBJ2-5, with TRBD2 perhaps the D gene, on 5 matching bases. The sequence derives from a human patient who received a liver transplant. Some T cells may be donor cells from the graft after a transplant. The specimen comprised CD4+ T cells from blood, sampled 54 months after liver transplant. The CDR3 protein sequence reads: CSVVRERETQYF. DNA sequence: TGCAGCGTTGTGAGGGAAAGGGAGACCCAGTACTTC.